A selection of T cell receptor beta chains follows, all from one sample in a study of post-analysis software for immune sequencing data. In TCRdb, the PCR reads were re-called with MiXCR into one record per CDR3 protein. In the table there are about 810,000 distinct CDR3 sequences, around 50% of which are singletons. The sample taken for sequencing was blood. The receptors stem from a girl aged 5 to 17 with multiple sclerosis. Each CDR3 is given with its conserved first and last residue. A D gene is named only where the DNA matches it firmly. Clone size is given for some rows only: seen once, a few or many times, or a class if the clone is expanded.

v_gene: TRBV7-8; j_gene: TRBJ2-7; abundance: -; d_gene: TRBD1; CDR3nt: TGTGCCAGCAGCTTGAGGGGGCGCGACAGGGGACTTGCCTACGAGCAGTACTTC; CDR3aa: CASSLRGRDRGLAYEQYF
v_gene: TRBV5-1; j_gene: TRBJ1-1; abundance: -; d_gene: -; CDR3nt: TGCGCCAGCAGCCCGGTTCGGAACACTGAAGCTTTCTTT; CDR3aa: CASSPVRNTEAFF
v_gene: TRBV6-6; j_gene: TRBJ2-4; abundance: -; d_gene: -; CDR3nt: TGTGCCAGCAGCCTCCTAGTAGAGCAGTACTTC; CDR3aa: CASSLLVEQYF
v_gene: TRBV6-6; j_gene: TRBJ2-5; abundance: -; d_gene: TRBD1; CDR3nt: TGTGCCAGCAGTTACTGGGCAGGGGGAGAGACCCAGTACTTC; CDR3aa: CASSYWAGGETQYF
v_gene: TRBV6-6; j_gene: TRBJ2-7; abundance: once; d_gene: -; CDR3nt: TGTGCCAGCAGAACCGATAGGGGAACCTACGAGCAGTACTTC; CDR3aa: CASRTDRGTYEQYF
v_gene: TRBV7-9; j_gene: TRBJ1-2; abundance: -; d_gene: -; CDR3nt: TGTGCCAGCAGCATTTCCGGGACACATGATAACTATGGCTACACCTTC; CDR3aa: CASSISGTHDNYGYTF
v_gene: TRBV5-5; j_gene: TRBJ2-3; abundance: -; d_gene: -; CDR3nt: TGTGCCAGCAGCTTGGTCAGGAGCACAGATACGCAGTATTTT; CDR3aa: CASSLVRSTDTQYF
v_gene: TRBV12-3/TRBV12-4; j_gene: TRBJ2-7; abundance: few; d_gene: -; CDR3nt: TGTGCCAGCAGTTTAGAGGACCGAATAAGCTCCTACGAGCAGTACTTC; CDR3aa: CASSLEDRISSYEQYF
v_gene: TRBV12-3/TRBV12-4; j_gene: TRBJ2-5; abundance: -; d_gene: TRBD2; CDR3nt: TGTGCCAGTAGTTTTGGGCGGGGGTACCAAGAGACCCAGTACTTC; CDR3aa: CASSFGRGYQETQYF
v_gene: TRBV25-1; j_gene: TRBJ1-2; abundance: -; d_gene: -; CDR3nt: TGTGCCAGCAGAGAGTTGGGGGGGGCAGGCCACTATGGCTACACCTTC; CDR3aa: CASRELGGAGHYGYTF
v_gene: TRBV29-1; j_gene: TRBJ1-2; abundance: -; d_gene: -; CDR3nt: TGCAGCGTTGGTCGACTATTGTCCTATGGCTACACCTTC; CDR3aa: CSVGRLLSYGYTF
v_gene: TRBV15; j_gene: TRBJ2-1; abundance: -; d_gene: -; CDR3nt: TGTGCCACCAGCAGAGATTTAGGGGGGGCAGGGGGGAATGAGCAGTTCTTC; CDR3aa: CATSRDLGGAGGNEQFF